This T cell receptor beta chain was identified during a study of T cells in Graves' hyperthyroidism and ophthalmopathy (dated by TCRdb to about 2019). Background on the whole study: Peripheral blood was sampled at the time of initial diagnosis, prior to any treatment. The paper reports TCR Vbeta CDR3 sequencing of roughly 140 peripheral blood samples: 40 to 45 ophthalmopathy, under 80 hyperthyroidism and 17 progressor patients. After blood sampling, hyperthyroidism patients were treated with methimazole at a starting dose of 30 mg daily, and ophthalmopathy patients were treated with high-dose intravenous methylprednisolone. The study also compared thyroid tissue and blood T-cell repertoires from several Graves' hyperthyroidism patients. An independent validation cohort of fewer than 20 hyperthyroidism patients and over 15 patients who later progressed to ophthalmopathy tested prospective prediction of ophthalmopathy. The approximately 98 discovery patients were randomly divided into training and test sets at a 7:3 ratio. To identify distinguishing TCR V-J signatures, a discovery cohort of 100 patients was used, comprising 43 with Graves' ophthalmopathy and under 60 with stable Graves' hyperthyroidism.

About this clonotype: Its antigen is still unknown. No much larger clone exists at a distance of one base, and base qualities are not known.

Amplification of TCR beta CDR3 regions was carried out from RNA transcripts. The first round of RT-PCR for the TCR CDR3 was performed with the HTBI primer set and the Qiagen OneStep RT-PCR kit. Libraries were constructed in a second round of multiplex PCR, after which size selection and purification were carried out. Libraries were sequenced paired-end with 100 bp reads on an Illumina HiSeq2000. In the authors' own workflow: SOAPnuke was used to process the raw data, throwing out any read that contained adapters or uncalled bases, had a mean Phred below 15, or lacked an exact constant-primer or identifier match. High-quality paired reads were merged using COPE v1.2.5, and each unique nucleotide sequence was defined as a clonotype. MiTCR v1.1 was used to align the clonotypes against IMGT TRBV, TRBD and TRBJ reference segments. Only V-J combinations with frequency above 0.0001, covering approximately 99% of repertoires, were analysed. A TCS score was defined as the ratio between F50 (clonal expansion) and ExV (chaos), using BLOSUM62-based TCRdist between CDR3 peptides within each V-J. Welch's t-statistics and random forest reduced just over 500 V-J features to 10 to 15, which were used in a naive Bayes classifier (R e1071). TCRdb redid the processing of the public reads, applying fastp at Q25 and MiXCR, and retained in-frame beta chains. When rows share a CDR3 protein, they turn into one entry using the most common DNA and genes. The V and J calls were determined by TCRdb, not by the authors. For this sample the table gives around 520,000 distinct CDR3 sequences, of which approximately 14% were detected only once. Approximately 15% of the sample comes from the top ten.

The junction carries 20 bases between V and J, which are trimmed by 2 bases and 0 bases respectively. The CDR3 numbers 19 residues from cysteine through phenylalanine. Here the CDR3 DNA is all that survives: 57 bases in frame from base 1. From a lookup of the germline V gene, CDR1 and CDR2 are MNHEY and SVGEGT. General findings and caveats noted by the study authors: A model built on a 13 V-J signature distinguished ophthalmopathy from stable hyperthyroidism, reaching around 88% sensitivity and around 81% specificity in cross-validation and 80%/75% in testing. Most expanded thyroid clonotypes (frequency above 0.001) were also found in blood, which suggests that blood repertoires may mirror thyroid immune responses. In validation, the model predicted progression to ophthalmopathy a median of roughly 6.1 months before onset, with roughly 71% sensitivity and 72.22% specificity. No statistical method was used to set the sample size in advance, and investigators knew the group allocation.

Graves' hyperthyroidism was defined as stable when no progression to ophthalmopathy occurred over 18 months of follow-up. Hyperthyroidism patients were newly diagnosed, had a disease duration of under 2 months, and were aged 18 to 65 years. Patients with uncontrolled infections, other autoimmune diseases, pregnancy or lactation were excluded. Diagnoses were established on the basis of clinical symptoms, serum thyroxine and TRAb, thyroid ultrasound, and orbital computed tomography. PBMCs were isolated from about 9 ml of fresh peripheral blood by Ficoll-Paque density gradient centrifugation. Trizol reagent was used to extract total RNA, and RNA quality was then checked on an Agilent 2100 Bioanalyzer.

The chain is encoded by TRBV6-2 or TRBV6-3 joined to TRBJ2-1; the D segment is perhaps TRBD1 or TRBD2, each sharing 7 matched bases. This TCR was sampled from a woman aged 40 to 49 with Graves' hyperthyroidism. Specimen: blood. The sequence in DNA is TGTGCCAGCAGTTACACCCAGGGGGGCGGGAGTTCCTCCTACAATGAGCAGTTCTTC. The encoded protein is CASSYTQGGGSSSYNEQFF.